The source of this TCR beta chain is a study of cytomegalovirus exposure and HLA in healthy donors. The PCR was carried out with 60 Vbeta primers and 13 Jbeta primers. The assay was immunoSEQ multiplex PCR, and TCRdb's table has in-frame clones only and misses some. The profile shows around 62,000 clones, around four fifths of them singletons. In regard to this clone: Antigen: not known.

Study conclusions and caveats: The investigators catalogued some 160 TCR beta chains as cytomegalovirus-associated. Specificity for CMV antigens was confirmed in vitro for a few of the CMV-associated chains. An assumption of roughly uniform sequencing depth across donors underlay the presence/absence analyses.

This TCR was sampled from a male donor in good health and CMV-seropositive. Sample: PBMCs.

The DNA of the CDR3 is TGTGCCAGCAGTGACCGTGGAGCTAGCACAGATACGCAGTATTTT. This gives the protein CASSDRGASTDTQYF. This chain joins TRBV2 and TRBJ2-3; D unclear. Germline assignment: CDR1 SNHLY and CDR2 FYNNEI. CDR3 size: 15 residues. V was trimmed by 3 bases and J by 0 bases, leaving 10 bases between them.